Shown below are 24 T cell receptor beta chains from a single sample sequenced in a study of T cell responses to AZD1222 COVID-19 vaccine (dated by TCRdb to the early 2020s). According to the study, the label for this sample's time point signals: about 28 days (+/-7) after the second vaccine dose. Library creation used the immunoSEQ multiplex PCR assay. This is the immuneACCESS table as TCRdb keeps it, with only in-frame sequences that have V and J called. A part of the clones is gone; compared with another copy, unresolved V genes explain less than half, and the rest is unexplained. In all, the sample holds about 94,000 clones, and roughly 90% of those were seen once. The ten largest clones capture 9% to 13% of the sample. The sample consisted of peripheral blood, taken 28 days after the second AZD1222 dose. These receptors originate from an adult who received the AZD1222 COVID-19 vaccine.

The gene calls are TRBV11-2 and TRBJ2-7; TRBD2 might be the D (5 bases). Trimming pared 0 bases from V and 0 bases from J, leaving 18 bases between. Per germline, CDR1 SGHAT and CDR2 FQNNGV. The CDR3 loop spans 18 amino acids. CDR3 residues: CASSLDRGFLTSSYEQYF. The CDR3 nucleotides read TGTGCCAGCAGCTTAGATCGGGGTTTTCTTACTAGCTCCTACGAGCAGTACTTC.

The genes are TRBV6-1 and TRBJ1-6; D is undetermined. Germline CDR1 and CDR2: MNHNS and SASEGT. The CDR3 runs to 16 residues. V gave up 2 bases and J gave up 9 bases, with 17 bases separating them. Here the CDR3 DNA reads TGTGCCAGCAGTGAATCGGGGAATCACAGAGGTTCACCCCTCCACTTT. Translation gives CASSESGNHRGSPLHF.

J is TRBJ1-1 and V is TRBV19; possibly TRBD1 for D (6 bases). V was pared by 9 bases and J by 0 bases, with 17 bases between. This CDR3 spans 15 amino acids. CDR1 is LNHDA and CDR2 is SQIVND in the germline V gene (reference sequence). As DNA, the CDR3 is TGTGCCAGCGGGGGGGCAGCCCTGGTGAACACTGAAGCTTTCTTT. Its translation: CASGGAALVNTEAFF.

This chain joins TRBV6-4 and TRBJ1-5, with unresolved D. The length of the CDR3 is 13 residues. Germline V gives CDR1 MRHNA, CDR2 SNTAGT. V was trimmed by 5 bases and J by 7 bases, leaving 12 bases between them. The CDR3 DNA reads TGTGCCAGCAGTCTAGAGGCCGGGCAGCCCCAGCATTTT. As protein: CASSLEAGQPQHF.

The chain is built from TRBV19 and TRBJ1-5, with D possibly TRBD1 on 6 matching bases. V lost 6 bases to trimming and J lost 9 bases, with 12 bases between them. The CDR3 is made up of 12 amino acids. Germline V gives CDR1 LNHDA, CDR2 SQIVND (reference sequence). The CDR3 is CASSIPDRPQHF. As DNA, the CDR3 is TGTGCCAGTAGCATACCGGACAGGCCCCAGCATTTT.

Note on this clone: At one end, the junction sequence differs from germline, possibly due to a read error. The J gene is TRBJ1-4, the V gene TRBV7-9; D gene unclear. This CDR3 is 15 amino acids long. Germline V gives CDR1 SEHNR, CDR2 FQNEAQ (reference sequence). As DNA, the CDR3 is TGTGCCAGCAGCTTATCTGCATCGTCTAAAGAAAAACTGTTTTTT. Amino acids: CASSLSASSKEKLFF.

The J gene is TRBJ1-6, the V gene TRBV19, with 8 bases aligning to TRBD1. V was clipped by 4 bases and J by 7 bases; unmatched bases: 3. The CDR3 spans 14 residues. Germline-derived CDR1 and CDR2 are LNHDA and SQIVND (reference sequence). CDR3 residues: CASSTTGGNSPLHF. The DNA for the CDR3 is TGTGCCAGTAGTACCACAGGGGGAAATTCACCCCTCCACTTT.

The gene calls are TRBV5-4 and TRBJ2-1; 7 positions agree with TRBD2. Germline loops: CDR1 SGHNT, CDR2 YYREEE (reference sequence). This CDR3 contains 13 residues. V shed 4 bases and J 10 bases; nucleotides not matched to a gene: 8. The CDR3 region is CASSPKAGWEQFF. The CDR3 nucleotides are TGTGCCAGCAGCCCGAAAGCGGGATGGGAGCAGTTCTTC. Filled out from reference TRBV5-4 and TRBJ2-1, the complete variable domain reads ETGVTQSPTHLIKTRGQQVTLRCSSQSGHNTVSWYQQALGQGPQFIFQYYREEENGRGNFPPRFSGLQFPNYSSELNVNALELDDSALYLCASSPKAGWEQFFGPGTRLTVL.

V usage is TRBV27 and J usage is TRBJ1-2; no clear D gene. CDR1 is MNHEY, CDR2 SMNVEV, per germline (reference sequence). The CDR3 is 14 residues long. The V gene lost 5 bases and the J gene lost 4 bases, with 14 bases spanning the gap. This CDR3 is CASSVREEGYGYTF. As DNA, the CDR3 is TGTGCCAGCAGTGTCCGCGAGGAAGGCTATGGCTACACCTTC.

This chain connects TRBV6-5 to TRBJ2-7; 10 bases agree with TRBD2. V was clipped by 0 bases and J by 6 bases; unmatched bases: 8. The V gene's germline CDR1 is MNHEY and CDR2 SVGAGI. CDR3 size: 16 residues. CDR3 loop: CASSYSSSGGAGEQYF. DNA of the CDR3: TGTGCCAGCAGTTACTCGAGCAGCGGGGGGGCAGGCGAGCAGTACTTC.

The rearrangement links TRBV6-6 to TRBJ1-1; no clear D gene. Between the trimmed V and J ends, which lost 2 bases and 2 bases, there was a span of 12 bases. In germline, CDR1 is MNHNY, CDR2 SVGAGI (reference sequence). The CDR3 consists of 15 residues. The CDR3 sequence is CASSYPGVSNTEAFF. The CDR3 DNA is TGTGCCAGCAGTTACCCGGGCGTTTCTAACACTGAAGCTTTCTTT.

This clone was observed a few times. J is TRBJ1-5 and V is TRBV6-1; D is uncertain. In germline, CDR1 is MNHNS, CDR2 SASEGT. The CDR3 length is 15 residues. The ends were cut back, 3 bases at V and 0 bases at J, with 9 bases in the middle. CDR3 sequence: CASSDSPYSNQPQHF. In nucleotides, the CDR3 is TGTGCCAGCAGTGACAGCCCCTATAGCAATCAGCCCCAGCATTTT.

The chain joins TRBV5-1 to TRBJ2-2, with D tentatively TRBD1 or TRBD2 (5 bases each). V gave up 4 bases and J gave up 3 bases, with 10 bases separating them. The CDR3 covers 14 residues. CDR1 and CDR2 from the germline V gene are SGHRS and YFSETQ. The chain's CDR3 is CASSRDPYTGELFF. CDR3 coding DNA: TGCGCCAGCAGCCGGGACCCCTACACCGGGGAGCTGTTTTTT. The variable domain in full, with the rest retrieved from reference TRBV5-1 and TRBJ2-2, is KAGVTQTPRYLIKTRGQQVTLSCSPISGHRSVSWYQQTPGQGLQFLFEYFSETQRNKGNFPGRFSGRQFSNSRSEMNVSTLELGDSALYLCASSRDPYTGELFFGEGSRLTVL.

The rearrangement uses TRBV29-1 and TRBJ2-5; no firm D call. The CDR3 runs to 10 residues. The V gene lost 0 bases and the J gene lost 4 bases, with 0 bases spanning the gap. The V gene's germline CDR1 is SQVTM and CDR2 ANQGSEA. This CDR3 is CSVEEETQYF. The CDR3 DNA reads TGCAGCGTTGAAGAAGAGACCCAGTACTTC.

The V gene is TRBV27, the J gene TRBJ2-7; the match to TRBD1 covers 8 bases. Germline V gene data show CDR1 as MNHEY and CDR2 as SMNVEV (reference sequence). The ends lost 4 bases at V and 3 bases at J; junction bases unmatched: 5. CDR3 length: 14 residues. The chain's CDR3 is CASSSGQGDYEQYF. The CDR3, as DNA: TGTGCCAGCAGTTCCGGACAGGGTGACTACGAGCAGTACTTC.

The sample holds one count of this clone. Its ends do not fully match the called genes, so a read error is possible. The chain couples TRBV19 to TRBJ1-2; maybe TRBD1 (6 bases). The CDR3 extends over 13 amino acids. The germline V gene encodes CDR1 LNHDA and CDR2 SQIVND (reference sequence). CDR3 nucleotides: TGTGCCAGTAGCATAGGGGGAAACTATGGCTACACCTTC. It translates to CASSIGGNYGYTF.

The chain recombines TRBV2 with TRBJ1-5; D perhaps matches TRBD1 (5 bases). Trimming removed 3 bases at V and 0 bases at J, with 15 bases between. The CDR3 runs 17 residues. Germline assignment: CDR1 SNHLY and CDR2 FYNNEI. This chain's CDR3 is CASSEARRGYSNQPQHF. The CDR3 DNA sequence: TGTGCCAGCAGTGAGGCCCGACGGGGGTATAGCAATCAGCCCCAGCATTTT.

In DNA form, the CDR3 reads TGTGCCAGCAGTCAAGGGACAGGATATGGCTACACCTTC. This encodes CASSQGTGYGYTF. The chain couples TRBV12-3 or TRBV12-4 to TRBJ1-2; the match to TRBD1 covers 8 bases. The CDR3 contains 13 residues. The V gene end was trimmed by 5 bases and the J gene end by 5 bases; junction bases not matched to a gene: 4.

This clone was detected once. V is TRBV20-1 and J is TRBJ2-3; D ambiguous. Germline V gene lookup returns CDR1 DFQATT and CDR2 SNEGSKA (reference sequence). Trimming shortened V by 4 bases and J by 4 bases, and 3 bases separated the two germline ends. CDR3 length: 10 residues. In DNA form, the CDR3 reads TGCAGTGCTATATCAGATACGCAGTATTTT. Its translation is CSAISDTQYF.

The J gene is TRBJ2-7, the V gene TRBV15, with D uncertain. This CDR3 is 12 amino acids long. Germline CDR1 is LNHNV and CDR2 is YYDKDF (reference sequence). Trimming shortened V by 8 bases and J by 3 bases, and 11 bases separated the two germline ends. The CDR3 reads CATAGPDYEQYF. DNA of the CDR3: TGTGCCACCGCCGGGCCGGACTACGAGCAGTACTTC.

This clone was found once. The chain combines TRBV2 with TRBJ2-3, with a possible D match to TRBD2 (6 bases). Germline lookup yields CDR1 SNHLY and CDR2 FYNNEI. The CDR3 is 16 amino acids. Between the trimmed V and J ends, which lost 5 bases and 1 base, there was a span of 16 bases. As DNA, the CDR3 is TGTGCCAGCAGTCGGGACTCGGTTCCGGGCACAGATACGCAGTATTTT. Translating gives CASSRDSVPGTDTQYF.

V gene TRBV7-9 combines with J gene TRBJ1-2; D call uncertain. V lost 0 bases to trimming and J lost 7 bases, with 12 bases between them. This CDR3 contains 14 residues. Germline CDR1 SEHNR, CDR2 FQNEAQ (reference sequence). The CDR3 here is CASSLAGEGGGYTF. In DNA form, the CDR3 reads TGTGCCAGCAGCTTAGCCGGGGAGGGAGGTGGCTACACCTTC.

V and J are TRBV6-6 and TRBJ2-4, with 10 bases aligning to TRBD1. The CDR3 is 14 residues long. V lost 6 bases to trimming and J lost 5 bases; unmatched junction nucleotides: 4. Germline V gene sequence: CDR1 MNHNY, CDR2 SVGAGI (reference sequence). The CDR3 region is CASSAGQGENIQYF. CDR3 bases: TGTGCCAGCAGCGCCGGACAGGGGGAAAACATTCAGTACTTC.

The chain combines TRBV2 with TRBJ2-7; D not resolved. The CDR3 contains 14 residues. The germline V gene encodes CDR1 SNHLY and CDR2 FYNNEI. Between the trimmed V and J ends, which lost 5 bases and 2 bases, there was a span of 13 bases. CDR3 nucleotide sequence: TGTGCCAGCAGTACCACGCGGAGCACCTACGAGCAGTACTTC. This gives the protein CASSTTRSTYEQYF.